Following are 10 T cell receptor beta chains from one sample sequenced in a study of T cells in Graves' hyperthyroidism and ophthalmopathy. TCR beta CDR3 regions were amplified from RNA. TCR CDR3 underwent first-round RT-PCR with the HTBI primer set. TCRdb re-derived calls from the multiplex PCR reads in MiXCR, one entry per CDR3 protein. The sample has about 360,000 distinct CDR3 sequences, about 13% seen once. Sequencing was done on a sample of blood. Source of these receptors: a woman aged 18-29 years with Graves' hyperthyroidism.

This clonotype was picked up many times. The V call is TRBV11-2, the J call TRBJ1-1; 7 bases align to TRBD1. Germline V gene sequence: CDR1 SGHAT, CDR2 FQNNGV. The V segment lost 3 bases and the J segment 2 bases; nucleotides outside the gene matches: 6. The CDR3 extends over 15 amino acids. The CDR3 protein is CASSFNRGSNTEAFF. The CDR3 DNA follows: TGTGCCAGCAGCTTCAACAGGGGCAGCAACACTGAAGCTTTCTTT.

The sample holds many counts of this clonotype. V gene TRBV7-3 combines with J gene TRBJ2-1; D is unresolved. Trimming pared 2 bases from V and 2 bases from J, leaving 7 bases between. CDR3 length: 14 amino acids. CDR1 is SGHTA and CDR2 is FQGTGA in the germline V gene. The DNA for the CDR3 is TGTGCCAGCAGCTTAGTGGGTCCCTACAATGAGCAGTTCTTC. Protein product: CASSLVGPYNEQFF.

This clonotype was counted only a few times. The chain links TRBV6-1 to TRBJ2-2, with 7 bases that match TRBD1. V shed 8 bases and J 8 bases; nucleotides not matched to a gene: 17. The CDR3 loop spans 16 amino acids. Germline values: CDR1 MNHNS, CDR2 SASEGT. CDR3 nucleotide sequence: TGTGCCAGCGAAGGGCTCGGGACAGCTACTACGGGGGAGCTGTTTTTT. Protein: CASEGLGTATTGELFF.

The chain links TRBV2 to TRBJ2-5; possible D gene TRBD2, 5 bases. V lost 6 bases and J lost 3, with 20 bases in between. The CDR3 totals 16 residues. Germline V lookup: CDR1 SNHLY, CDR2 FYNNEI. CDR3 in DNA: TGTGCCAGCAGCTATTCAACCCTCGGAGCGGAAGAGACCCAGTACTTC. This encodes CASSYSTLGAEETQYF.

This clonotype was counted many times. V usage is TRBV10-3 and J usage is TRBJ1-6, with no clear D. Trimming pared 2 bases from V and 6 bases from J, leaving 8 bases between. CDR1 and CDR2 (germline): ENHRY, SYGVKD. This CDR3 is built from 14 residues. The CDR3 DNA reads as TGTGCCATCAGTGAGAGGGCAGCTAATTCACCCCTCCACTTT. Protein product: CAISERAANSPLHF.

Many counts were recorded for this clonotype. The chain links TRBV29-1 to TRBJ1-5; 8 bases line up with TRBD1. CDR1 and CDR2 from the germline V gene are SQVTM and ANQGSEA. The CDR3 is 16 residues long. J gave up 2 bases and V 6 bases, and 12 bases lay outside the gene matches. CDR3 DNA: TGCAGCGTCGTCGGACAGGGAGAGTTGGGCAATCAGCCCCAGCATTTT. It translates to CSVVGQGELGNQPQHF.

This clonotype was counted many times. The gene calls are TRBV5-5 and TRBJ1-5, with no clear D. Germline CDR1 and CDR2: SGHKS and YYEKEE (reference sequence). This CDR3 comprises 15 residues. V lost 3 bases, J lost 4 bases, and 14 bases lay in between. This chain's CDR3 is CASSSSQAPNQPQHF. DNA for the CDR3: TGTGCCAGCAGCTCCAGCCAGGCTCCGAATCAGCCCCAGCATTTT.

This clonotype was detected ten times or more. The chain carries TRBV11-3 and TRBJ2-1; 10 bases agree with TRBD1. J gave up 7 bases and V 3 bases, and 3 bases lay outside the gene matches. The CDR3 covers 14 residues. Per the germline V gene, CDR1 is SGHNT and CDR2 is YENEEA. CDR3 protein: CASSFDRGPNEQFF. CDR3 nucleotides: TGTGCCAGCAGCTTCGACAGGGGGCCAAATGAGCAGTTCTTC.

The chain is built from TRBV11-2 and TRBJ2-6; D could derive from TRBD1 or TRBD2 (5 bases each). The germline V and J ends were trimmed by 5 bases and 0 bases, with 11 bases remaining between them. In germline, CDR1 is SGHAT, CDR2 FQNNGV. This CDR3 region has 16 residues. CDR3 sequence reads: CASSPKGTSGANVLTF. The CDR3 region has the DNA TGTGCCAGCAGCCCCAAGGGGACCTCTGGGGCCAACGTCCTGACTTTC.

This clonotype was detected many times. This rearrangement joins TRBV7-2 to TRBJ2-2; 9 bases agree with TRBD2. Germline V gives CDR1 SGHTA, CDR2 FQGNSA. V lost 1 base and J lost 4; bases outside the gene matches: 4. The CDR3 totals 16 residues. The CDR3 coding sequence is TGTGCCAGCAGCTTAGAAGGTAGCGGGAGCACCGGGGAGCTGTTTTTT. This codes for CASSLEGSGSTGELFF.